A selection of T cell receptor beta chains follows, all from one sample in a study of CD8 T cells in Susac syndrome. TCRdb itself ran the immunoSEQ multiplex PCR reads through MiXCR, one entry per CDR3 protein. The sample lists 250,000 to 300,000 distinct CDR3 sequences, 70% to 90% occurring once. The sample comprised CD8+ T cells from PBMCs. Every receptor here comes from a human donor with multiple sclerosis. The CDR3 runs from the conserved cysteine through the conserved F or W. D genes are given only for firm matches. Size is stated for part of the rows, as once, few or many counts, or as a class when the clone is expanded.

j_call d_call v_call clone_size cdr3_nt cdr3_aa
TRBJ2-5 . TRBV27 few TGTGCCAGCAGGACCCCCCAAGAGACCCAGTACTTC CASRTPQETQYF
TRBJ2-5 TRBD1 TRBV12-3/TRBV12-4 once TGTGCCAGCAGCCCCCCGGGACAGAAAGAGACCCAGTACTTC CASSPPGQKETQYF
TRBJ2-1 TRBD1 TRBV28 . TGTGCCAGCAGGGCACAGGGGGCGCCGGCTCATGAGCAGTTCTTC CASRAQGAPAHEQFF
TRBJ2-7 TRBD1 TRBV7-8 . TGTGCCAGCAGCTTGGGAAGACAGGGGGCGTCGTACGAGCAGTACTTC CASSLGRQGASYEQYF
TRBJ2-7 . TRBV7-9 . TGTGCCAGCAGCCAAGAGAGGGACGAGCAGTACTTC CASSQERDEQYF
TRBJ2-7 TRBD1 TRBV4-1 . TGCGCCAGCAGCCCGACAGGGGGGGGAACTTACGAGCAGTACTTC CASSPTGGGTYEQYF
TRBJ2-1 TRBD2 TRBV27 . TGTGCCAGCAGCCCGGGACTAACGTACAATGAGCAGTTCTTC CASSPGLTYNEQFF
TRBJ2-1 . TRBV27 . TGTGCCAGCAGTCCGCGGATGGGGAATGAGCAGTTCTTC CASSPRMGNEQFF
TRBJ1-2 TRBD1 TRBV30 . TGTGCCTGGGGGGGGACAGGGTCATTCTATGGCTACACCTTC CAWGGTGSFYGYTF
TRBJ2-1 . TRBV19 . TGTGCCAGTAGTATTTGGGGGCGGAATGAGCAGTTCTTC CASSIWGRNEQFF
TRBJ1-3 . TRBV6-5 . TGTGCCAGCAGTTACTCGCCGGAGGGAAACACCATATATTTT CASSYSPEGNTIYF
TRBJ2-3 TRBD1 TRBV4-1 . TGCGCCAGCAGCCAGGGCAGGGGGCCGGATACGCAGTATTTT CASSQGRGPDTQYF
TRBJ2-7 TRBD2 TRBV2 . TGTGCCAGCAGTGAACTCGGGACTAGCGGGTTAAACTACGAGCAGTACTTC CASSELGTSGLNYEQYF
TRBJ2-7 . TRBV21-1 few TGTGCCAGCAGCAAACAGTACCACGAGCAGTACTTC CASSKQYHEQYF
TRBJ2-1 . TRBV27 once TGTGCCAGCAGTCTGTCATCACCGGGACATAGCGCAGTGGATGAGCAGTTCTTC CASSLSSPGHSAVDEQFF
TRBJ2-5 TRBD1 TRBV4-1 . TGCGCCAGCAGCCAAGCCCAGACCTCTTACAGGGGGCGAGAGACCCAGTACTTC CASSQAQTSYRGRETQYF
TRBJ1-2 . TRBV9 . TGTGCCAGCAGCCCATCCGGGCCATCAGTCTACACCTTC CASSPSGPSVYTF
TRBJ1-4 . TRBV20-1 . TGCAGTGCTAGAGAGGGGAGGGGGTATCGGGAAAAACTGTTTTTT CSAREGRGYREKLFF
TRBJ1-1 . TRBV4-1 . TGCGCCAGCAGCCGAGAGGGTGGCAGGGGCCCGCCGGGGACTGAAGCTTTCTTT CASSREGGRGPPGTEAFF
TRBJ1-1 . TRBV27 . TGTGCCAGCAAACGCGGCACTGAAGCTTTCTTT CASKRGTEAFF
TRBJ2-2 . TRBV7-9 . TGTGCCAGCAGCTTAAGGTCGGCAGAGAACACCGGGGAGCTGTTTTTT CASSLRSAENTGELFF
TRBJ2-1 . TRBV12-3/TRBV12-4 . TGTGCCAGCAGTTTCGGGCGGGACAAGAATGAGCAGTTCTTC CASSFGRDKNEQFF
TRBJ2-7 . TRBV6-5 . TGTGCCAGCAGTTACTCGACGGCATACGAGCAGTACTTC CASSYSTAYEQYF
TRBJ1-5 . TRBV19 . TGTGCCAGTAGTATAGAGTGGAACAGGGCGAGCAATCAGCCCCAGCATTTT CASSIEWNRASNQPQHF
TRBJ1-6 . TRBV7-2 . TGTGCCAGCGTGGCCCGGTGGTCTAATTCACCCCTCCACTTT CASVARWSNSPLHF
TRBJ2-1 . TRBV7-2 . TGTGCCAGCAGCTCGCTCAGGGATGGTGAGCAGTTCTTC CASSSLRDGEQFF
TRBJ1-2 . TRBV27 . TGTGCCAGCAGGTCACGGGTGGGAGGCTACACCTTC CASRSRVGGYTF
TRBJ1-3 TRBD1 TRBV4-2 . TGTGCCAGCAGCCAGAAACAGGGGGCTGGAAACACCATATATTTT CASSQKQGAGNTIYF
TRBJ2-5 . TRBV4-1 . TGCGCCAGCAGCCAGAGTACGGGGCGGGGAGAGACCCAGTACTTC CASSQSTGRGETQYF
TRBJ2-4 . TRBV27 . TGTGCCAGCAGTTTAGGGCAGCAATACATTCAGTACTTC CASSLGQQYIQYF
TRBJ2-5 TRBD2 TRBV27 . TGTGCCAGCAGTGATAGCGGGAGCTGGGAGACCCAGTACTTC CASSDSGSWETQYF
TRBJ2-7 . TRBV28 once TGTGCCAGCAGTGTCCCCCTCGAGGGGGAGGGATTCCCCTACGAGCAGTACTTC CASSVPLEGEGFPYEQYF
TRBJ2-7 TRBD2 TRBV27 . TGTGCCAGCAGTTTAGGGGCTAGCGGGAGCTTGGGGTCCTACGAGCAGTACTTC CASSLGASGSLGSYEQYF
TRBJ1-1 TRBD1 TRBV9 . TGTGCCAGCAGCTCCAGGGGGGGCCAGACAGGGACCACTGAAGCTTTCTTT CASSSRGGQTGTTEAFF
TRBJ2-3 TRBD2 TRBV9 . TGTGCCAGCGGCCCCCGAGCGGGAGGTGGTACAGATACGCAGTATTTT CASGPRAGGGTDTQYF
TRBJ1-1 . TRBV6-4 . TGTGCCAGCAGAAAGGACGGGAGGACTGAAGCTTTCTTT CASRKDGRTEAFF
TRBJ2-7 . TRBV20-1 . TGCAGTGCGAGAGACGGAAGGAGCGGCGTGGGCTACGAGCAGTACTTC CSARDGRSGVGYEQYF
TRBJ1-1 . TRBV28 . TGTGCCAGCAGTCCGCCCTGGACAGATATGAACACTGAAGCTTTCTTT CASSPPWTDMNTEAFF
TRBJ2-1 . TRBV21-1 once TGTGCCAGCAGCCCCCCGAGGAGCGGGGTCGGGAGGGGCGAGCAGTTCTTC CASSPPRSGVGRGEQFF
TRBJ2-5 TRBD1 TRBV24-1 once TGTGCCACCAGTGATTCGGGGACAGGGAACCAAGAGACCCAGTACTTC CATSDSGTGNQETQYF
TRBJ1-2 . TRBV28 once TGTGCCAGCAGTTTTAAAGGGGGAGGGTCCTATGGCTACACCTTC CASSFKGGGSYGYTF
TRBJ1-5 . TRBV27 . TGTGCCAGCAGGGAGGGCCTAGATCAGCCCCAGCATTTT CASREGLDQPQHF
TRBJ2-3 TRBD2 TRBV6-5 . TGTGCCAGCAGTTACCCGGGACTAGCGGCTAACACAGATACGCAGTATTTT CASSYPGLAANTDTQYF
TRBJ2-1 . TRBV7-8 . TGTGCCAGCAGCTTAGGGATCGACAATGAGCAGTTCTTC CASSLGIDNEQFF
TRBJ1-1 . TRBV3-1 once TGTGCCAGCGAAGGACGGGCGAACACTGAAGCTTTCTTT CASEGRANTEAFF
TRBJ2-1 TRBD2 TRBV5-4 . TGTGCCAGTTTAGCTCCCGGACTAGCGGGAGGAGAGCAGTTCTTC CASLAPGLAGGEQFF
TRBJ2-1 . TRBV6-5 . TGTGCCAGCAGTTACTTCCTTAAAAGATCCACCGGGACCCAAAATTCGGGTGAGCAGTTCTTC CASSYFLKRSTGTQNSGEQFF
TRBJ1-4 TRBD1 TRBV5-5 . TGTGCCAGCAGCAACCGGGACAGGCTCCCCCCGAACGAAAAACTGTTTTTT CASSNRDRLPPNEKLFF
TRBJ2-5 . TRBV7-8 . TGTGCCAGCAGCTTATGGAGGGAGATGACGGAGACCCAGTACTTC CASSLWREMTETQYF
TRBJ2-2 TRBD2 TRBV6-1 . TGTGCCAGCAGTAAGGGACTAGCGTCCAGAGGGGACACCGGGGAGCTGTTTTTT CASSKGLASRGDTGELFF
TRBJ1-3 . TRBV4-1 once TGCGCCAGCAGCCAAGTTTCCGGTCGCTCTGGAAACACCATATATTTT CASSQVSGRSGNTIYF
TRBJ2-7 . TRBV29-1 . TGCAGCGTGGGAGGCCCAAAGTTCTACGAGCAGTACTTC CSVGGPKFYEQYF
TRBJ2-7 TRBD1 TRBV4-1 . TGCGCCAGCAGCCAAGGTGGGGCAGGGGGTTCCTACGAGCAGTACTTC CASSQGGAGGSYEQYF
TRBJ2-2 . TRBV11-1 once TGTGCCAGCAGCAACTGGATGCTGGAGTCAACCGGGGAGCTGTTTTTT CASSNWMLESTGELFF
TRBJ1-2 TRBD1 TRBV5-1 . TGCGCCAGCAGACCGGGACAGGTTATCTCTGGCTACACCTTC CASRPGQVISGYTF
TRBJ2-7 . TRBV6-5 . TGTGCCAGCAGTTACGATACGATATCTCCCTACGAGCAGTACTTC CASSYDTISPYEQYF
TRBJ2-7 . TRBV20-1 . TGCAGTGCCACCCAAGCCTCGGTAGAGCAGTACTTC CSATQASVEQYF